This T cell receptor beta chain was obtained from a study of T cells in Graves' hyperthyroidism and ophthalmopathy. Findings and caveats of the study: Most thyroid-expanded clonotypes above 0.001 were also found in blood. Model output signaled ophthalmopathy a median about seven months ahead of onset.

This clonotype was found a few times. Its specificity is unknown. Amplification yielded TCR beta CDR3 regions, with RNA transcripts as the source. The primer set for the first-round RT-PCR of the TCR CDR3 was HTBI. TCRdb fed the multiplex PCR reads into MiXCR, producing one record per CDR3 protein. Of hundreds of thousands of distinct CDR3 sequences in the sample, nearly 20% were seen once. Diagnostic decisions used clinical symptoms, serum thyroxine and TRAb, thyroid ultrasound and orbital computed tomography. PBMCs were derived from 7.5 to 10 ml fresh peripheral blood. The germline V gene encodes CDR1 MDHEN and CDR2 SYDVKM. With 8 bases removed from V and 4 bases from J, the gap between germline ends came to 11 bases. CDR3 length: 12 residues.

This chain joins TRBV28 and TRBJ1-2, with a possible D match to TRBD1 (6 bases). Sequenced material: blood. The sequence came from a man in his forties or fifties with Graves' ophthalmopathy. The CDR3, as DNA: TGTGCCAGCTCGCGGACAGTCTATGGCTACACCTTC. Translation: CASSRTVYGYTF.